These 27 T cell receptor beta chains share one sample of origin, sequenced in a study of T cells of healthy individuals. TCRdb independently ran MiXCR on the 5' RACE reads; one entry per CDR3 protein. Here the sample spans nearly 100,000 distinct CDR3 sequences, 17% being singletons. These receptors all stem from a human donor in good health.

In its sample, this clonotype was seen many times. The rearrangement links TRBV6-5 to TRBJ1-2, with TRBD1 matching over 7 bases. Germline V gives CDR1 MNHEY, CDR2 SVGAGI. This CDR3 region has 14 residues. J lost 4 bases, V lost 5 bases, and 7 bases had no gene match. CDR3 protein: CASSRQGKSYGYTF. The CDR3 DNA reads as TGTGCCAGCAGTCGACAGGGAAAGAGCTATGGCTACACCTTC.

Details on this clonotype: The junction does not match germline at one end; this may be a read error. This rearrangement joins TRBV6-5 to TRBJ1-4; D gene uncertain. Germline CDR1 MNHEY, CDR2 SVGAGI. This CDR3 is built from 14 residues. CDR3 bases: TGTGCCAGCAGTTACTTAGACTCGAGTGAAAAACTGTTATTT. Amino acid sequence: CASSYLDSSEKLLF.

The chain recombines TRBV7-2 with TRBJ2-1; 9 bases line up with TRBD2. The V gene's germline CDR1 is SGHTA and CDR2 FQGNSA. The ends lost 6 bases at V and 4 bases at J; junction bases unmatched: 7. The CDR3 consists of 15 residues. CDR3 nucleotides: TGTGCCAGCAGTATAGCGGGGGCCTCTTACAATGAGCAGTTCTTC. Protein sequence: CASSIAGASYNEQFF.

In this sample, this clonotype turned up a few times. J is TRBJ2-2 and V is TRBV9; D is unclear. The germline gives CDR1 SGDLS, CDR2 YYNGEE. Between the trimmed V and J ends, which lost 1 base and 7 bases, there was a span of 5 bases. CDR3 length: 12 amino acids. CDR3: CASSVSGGELFF. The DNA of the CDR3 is TGTGCCAGCAGCGTATCTGGCGGGGAGCTGTTTTTT.

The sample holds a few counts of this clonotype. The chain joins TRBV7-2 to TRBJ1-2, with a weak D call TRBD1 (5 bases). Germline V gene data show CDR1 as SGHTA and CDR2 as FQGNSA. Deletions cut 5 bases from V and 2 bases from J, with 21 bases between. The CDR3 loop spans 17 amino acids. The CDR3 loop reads CASSPSRWQGLNYGYTF. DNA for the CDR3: TGTGCCAGCAGCCCCTCTCGGTGGCAGGGATTGAACTATGGCTACACCTTC.

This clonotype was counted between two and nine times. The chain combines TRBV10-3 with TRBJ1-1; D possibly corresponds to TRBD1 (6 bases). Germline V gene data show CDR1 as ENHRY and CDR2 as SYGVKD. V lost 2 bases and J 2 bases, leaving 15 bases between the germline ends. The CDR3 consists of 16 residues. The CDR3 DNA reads TGTGCCATCAGTGAGGGGGGGGGGGCGCGTAACACTGAAGCTTTCTTT. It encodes CAISEGGGARNTEAFF.

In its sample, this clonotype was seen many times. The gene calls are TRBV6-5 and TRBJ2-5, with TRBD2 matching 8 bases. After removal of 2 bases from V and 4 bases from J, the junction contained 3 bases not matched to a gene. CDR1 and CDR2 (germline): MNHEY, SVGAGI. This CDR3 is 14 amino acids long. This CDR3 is CASSYVGGVETQYF. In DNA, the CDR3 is TGTGCCAGCAGTTACGTCGGGGGGGTAGAGACCCAGTACTTC.

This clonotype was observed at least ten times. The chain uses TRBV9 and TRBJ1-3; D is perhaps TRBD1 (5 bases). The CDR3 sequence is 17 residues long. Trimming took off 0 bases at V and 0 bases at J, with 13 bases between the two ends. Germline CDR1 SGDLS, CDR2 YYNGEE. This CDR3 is CASSVESRADSGNTIYF. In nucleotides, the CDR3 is TGTGCCAGCAGCGTAGAGTCCAGGGCAGACTCTGGAAACACCATATATTTT.

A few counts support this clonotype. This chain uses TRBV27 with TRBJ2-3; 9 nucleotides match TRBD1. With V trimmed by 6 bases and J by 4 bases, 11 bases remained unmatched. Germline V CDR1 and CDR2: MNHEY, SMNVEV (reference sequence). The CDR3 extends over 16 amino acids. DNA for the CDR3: TGTGCCAGCAGCTACTTACAGGGGGCGCGTCCAGATACGCAGTATTTT. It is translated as CASSYLQGARPDTQYF.

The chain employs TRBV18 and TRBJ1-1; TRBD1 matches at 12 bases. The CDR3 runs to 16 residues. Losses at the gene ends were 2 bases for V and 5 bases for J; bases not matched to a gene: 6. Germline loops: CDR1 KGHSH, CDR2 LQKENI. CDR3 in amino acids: CASSPLGQGAGTEAFF. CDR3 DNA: TGTGCCAGCTCACCATTGGGACAGGGGGCTGGGACTGAAGCTTTCTTT.

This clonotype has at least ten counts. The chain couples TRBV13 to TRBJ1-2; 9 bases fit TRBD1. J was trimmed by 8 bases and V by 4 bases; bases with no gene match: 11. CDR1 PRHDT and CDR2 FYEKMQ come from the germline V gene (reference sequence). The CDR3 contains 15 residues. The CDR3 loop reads CASSSEGTGYLGYTF. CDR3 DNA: TGTGCCAGCAGCTCCGAGGGGACAGGGTATTTAGGCTACACCTTC.

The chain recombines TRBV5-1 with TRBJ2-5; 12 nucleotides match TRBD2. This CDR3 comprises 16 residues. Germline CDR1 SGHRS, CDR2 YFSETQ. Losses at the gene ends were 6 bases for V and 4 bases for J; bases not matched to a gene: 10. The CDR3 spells CASKRRLAGEGETQYF. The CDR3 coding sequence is TGCGCCAGCAAACGTAGACTAGCGGGAGAGGGAGAGACCCAGTACTTC.

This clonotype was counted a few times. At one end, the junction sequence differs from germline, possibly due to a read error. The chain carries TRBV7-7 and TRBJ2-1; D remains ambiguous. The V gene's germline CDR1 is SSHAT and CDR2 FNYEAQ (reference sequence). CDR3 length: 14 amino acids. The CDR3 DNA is TGTGCTAGCAGCCCGATATCAAGGAGCTCTGAGCAGTTCTTC. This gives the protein CASSPISRSSEQFF. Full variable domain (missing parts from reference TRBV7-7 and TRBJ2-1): GAGVSQSPRYKVTKRGQDVTLRCDPISSHATLYWYQQALGQGPEFLTYFNYEAQPDKSGLPSDRFSAERPEGSISTLTIQRTEQRDSAMYRCASSPISRSSEQFFGPGTRLTVL.

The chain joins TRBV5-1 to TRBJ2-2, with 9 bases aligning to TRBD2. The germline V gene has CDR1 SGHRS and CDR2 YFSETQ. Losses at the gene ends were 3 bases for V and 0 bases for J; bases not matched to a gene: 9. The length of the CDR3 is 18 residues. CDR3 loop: CASSWERTSATNTGELFF. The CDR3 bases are TGCGCCAGCAGCTGGGAAAGGACTAGCGCGACGAACACCGGGGAGCTGTTTTTT.

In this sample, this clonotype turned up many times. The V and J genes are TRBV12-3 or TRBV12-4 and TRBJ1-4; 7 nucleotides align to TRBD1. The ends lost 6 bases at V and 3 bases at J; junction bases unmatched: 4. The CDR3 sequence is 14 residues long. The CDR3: CASSRRGANEKLFF. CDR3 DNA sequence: TGTGCCAGCAGCCGCAGGGGGGCTAATGAAAAACTGTTTTTT.

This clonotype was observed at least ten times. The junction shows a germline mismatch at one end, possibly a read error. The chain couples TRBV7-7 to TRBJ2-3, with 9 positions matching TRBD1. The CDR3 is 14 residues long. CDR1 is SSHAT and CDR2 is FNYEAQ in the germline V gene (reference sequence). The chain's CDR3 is CASSMTTGGDTQYF. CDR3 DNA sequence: TGTGCTAGCAGCATGACCACAGGGGGCGATACGCAGTATTTT.

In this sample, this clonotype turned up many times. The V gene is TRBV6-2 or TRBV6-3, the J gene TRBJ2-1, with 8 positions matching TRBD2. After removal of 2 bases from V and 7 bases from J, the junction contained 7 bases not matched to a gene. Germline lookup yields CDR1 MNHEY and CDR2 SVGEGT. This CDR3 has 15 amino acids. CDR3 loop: CASSYTLAGLNEQFF. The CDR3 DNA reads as TGTGCCAGCAGTTACACATTAGCGGGATTAAATGAGCAGTTCTTC.

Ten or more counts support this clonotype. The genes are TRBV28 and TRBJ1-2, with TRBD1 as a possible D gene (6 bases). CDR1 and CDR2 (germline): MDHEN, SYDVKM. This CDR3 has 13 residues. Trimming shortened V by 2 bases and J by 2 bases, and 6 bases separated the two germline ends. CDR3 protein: CASSLQGNYGYTF. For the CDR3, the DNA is TGTGCCAGCAGTTTACAGGGGAACTATGGCTACACCTTC.

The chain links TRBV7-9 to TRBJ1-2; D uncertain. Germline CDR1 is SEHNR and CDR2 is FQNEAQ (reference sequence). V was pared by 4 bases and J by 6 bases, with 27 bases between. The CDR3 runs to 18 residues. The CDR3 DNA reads TGTGCCAGCAGCTCCATTTATACGCTAAACCCGGGCCGGGATGGCTACACCTTC. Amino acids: CASSSIYTLNPGRDGYTF.

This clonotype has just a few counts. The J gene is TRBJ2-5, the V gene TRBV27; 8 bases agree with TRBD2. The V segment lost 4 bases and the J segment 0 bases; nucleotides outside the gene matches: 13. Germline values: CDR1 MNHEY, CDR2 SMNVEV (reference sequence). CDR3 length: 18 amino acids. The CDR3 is CASSSPRGGLTYQETQYF. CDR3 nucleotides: TGTGCCAGCAGTTCCCCTCGCGGGGGGCTCACCTACCAAGAGACCCAGTACTTC.

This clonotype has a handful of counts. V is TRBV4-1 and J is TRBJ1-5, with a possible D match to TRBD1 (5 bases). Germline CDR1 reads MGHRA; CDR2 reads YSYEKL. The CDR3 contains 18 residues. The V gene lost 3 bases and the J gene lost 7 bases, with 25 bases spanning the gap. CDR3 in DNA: TGCGCCAGCAGCCACATTCTGGGGCAGGGCCCCCTAGGGCAGCCCCAGCATTTT. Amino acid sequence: CASSHILGQGPLGQPQHF.

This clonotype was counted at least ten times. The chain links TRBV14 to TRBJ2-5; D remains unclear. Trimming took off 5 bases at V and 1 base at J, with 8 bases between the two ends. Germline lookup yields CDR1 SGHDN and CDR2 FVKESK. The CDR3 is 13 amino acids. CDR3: CASSSKGQETQYF. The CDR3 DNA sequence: TGTGCCAGCAGCTCCAAGGGCCAAGAGACCCAGTACTTC.

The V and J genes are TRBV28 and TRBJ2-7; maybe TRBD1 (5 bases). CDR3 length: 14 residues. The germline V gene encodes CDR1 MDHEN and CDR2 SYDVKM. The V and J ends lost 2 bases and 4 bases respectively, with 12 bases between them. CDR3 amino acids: CASSLRQGLYEQYF. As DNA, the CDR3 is TGTGCCAGCAGTTTAAGGCAGGGCTTATACGAGCAGTACTTC.

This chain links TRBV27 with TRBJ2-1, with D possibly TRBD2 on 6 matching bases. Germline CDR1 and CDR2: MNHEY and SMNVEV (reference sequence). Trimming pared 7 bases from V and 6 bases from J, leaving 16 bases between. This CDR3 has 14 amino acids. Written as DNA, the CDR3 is TGTGCCAGCACCACCGGAGGGCCCATCAATGAGCAGTTCTTC. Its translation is CASTTGGPINEQFF.

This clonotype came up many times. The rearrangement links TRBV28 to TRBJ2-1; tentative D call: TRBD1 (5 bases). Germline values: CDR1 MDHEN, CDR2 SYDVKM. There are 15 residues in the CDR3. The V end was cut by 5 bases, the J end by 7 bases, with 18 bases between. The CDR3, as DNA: TGTGCCAGCAGTGGCCGAATCGACGGACAAAATGAGCAGTTCTTC. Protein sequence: CASSGRIDGQNEQFF.

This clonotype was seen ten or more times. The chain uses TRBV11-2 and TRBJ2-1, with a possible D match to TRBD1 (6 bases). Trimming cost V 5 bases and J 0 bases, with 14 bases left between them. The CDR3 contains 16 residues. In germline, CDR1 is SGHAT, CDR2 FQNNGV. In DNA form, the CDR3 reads TGTGCCAGCAGCCCCTTGAGGGGGAGCTCCTACAATGAGCAGTTCTTC. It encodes CASSPLRGSSYNEQFF. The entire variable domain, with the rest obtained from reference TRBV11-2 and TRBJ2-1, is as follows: EAGVAQSPRYKIIEKRQSVAFWCNPISGHATLYWYQQILGQGPKLLIQFQNNGVVDDSQLPKDRFSAERLKGVDSTLKIQPAKLEDSAVYLCASSPLRGSSYNEQFFGPGTRLTVL.

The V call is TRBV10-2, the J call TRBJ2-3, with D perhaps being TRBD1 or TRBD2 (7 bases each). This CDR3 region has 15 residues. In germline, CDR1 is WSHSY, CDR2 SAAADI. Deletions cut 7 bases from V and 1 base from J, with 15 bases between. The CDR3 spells CASTEGGTGTDTQYF. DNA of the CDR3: TGCGCCAGCACCGAGGGGGGGACAGGCACAGATACGCAGTATTTT.